This passage covers 19 T cell receptor beta chains from one sample sequenced in a study of OX40 agonist ivuxolimab in advanced cancers. The assay was immunoSEQ multiplex PCR, and TCRdb's table has in-frame clones only and misses some. The profile shows tens of thousands of clones, about 91% of them singletons. The sample was CD4+ or CD8+ T cells sorted from blood, taken in a trial of the OX40 agonist ivuxolimab. The receptors derive from an adult with an advanced solid tumor such as melanoma, head and neck, liver or kidney cancer.

The chain recombines TRBV10-3 with TRBJ2-2, with TRBD2 identical over 13 bases. CDR3 length: 16 amino acids. Germline-derived CDR1 and CDR2 are ENHRY and SYGVKD. The V gene end was trimmed by 6 bases and the J gene end by 3 bases; junction bases not matched to a gene: 4. CDR3 sequence: CAISYGLAGDTGELFF. CDR3 DNA: TGTGCCATCAGCTATGGACTAGCGGGGGACACCGGGGAGCTGTTTTTT.

This clone was seen a single time. The rearrangement uses TRBV5-1 and TRBJ2-1; 9 bases are shared with TRBD1. V shed 5 bases, J shed 9 bases, and the junction held 9 bases outside the gene matches. The germline V gene encodes CDR1 SGHRS and CDR2 YFSETQ. This CDR3 region has 14 residues. The CDR3 nucleotides read TGCGCCAGCAGGCCCGGGACAGGGTCGGCTGAGCAGTTCTTC. Protein sequence: CASRPGTGSAEQFF.

The CDR3 sequence is CASSATGASYEQYF. CDR3 bases: TGTGCCAGCAGCGCGACAGGGGCTTCCTACGAGCAGTACTTC. J is TRBJ2-7 and V is TRBV11-2, with TRBD1 matching 8 bases. There are 14 residues in the CDR3. Germline V gene data show CDR1 as SGHAT and CDR2 as FQNNGV. The J segment lost 1 base and the V segment lost 5 bases, leaving 4 bases of the junction unmatched.

This clone was counted only a few times. The V and J genes are TRBV4-1 and TRBJ1-2; perhaps TRBD1 as D (6 bases). Germline CDR1 MGHRA, CDR2 YSYEKL. The CDR3 is 13 residues long. Trimming removed 2 bases at V and 7 bases at J, with 11 bases between. In DNA, the CDR3 is TGCGCCAGCAGCCAAACACAGGGCTCTGGCTACACCTTC. It yields the protein CASSQTQGSGYTF.

The V gene is TRBV2, the J gene TRBJ2-1, with D possibly TRBD2 on 7 matching bases. The germline V gene encodes CDR1 SNHLY and CDR2 FYNNEI. The ends were cut back, 7 bases at V and 8 bases at J, with 18 bases in the middle. The CDR3 runs 14 residues. This CDR3 is CASNGGALVHEQFF. The CDR3 nucleotides are TGTGCCAGCAATGGGGGGGCCCTCGTGCATGAGCAGTTCTTC.

The chain uses TRBV4-1 and TRBJ2-5; TRBD1 or TRBD2 may be the D gene (6 bases each). Trimming took off 2 bases at V and 7 bases at J, with 20 bases between the two ends. CDR3 size: 16 residues. CDR1 and CDR2 (germline): MGHRA, YSYEKL. CDR3 sequence reads: CASSQPNGGTTGTQYF. As DNA, the CDR3 is TGCGCCAGCAGCCAACCCAATGGAGGGACAACTGGGACCCAGTACTTC.

J is TRBJ1-1 and V is TRBV5-8; the D gene is possibly TRBD1 (5 bases). This CDR3 is 15 amino acids long. Germline CDR1 SGHTS, CDR2 YDEGEE. Trimming removed 2 bases at V and 0 bases at J, with 11 bases between. The CDR3 nucleotides read TGTGCCAGCAGCTTATCAGACAGAGTGAACACTGAAGCTTTCTTT. Translated, it gives CASSLSDRVNTEAFF.

The chain uses TRBV25-1 and TRBJ1-2, with D possibly TRBD1 on 5 matching bases. Germline CDR1 MGHDK, CDR2 SYGVNS. The CDR3 totals 14 residues. The germline V and J ends were trimmed by 5 bases and 0 bases, with 10 bases remaining between them. This CDR3 is CASSIGEANYGYTF. CDR3 coding DNA: TGTGCCAGCAGTATAGGGGAAGCTAACTATGGCTACACCTTC.

The V and J genes are TRBV6-1 and TRBJ2-7, with 7 bases identical to TRBD1. The length of the CDR3 is 13 residues. Per germline, CDR1 MNHNS and CDR2 SASEGT. V lost 7 bases, J lost 6 bases, and 9 bases stayed unmatched. The CDR3 bases are TGTGCCAGCACTCGACAGGGCATGTCCGAGCAGTACTTC. This gives the protein CASTRQGMSEQYF.

The chain combines TRBV18 with TRBJ2-3, with D unclear. In germline, CDR1 is KGHSH, CDR2 LQKENI. V was clipped by 1 base and J by 0 bases, with 8 bases between them. The CDR3 runs to 15 residues. CDR3 sequence reads: CASSPQGPSTDTQYF. CDR3 in DNA: TGTGCCAGCTCACCACAGGGCCCTAGCACAGATACGCAGTATTTT.

V and J are TRBV7-9 and TRBJ2-2; a weak D match, TRBD1 (6 bases). V lost 9 bases to trimming and J lost 4 bases, with 12 bases between them. The CDR3 is made up of 13 amino acids. CDR1 is SEHNR, CDR2 FQNEAQ, per germline (reference sequence). Here the CDR3 DNA reads TGTGCCAGAAACAGGGAAAGCACCGGGGAGCTGTTTTTT. Its translation: CARNRESTGELFF.

This clone was found once. This chain uses TRBV7-8 with TRBJ1-2, with TRBD1 as a possible D gene (6 bases). Looked up from germline, CDR1 is SGHVS and CDR2 is FQNEAQ. V was pared by 1 base and J by 4 bases, with 13 bases between. This CDR3 spans 15 amino acids. This CDR3 reads CASSLERGAGYGYTF. CDR3 coding DNA: TGTGCCAGCAGCTTAGAGAGGGGGGCTGGCTATGGCTACACCTTC.

V is TRBV5-4 and J is TRBJ1-2; 7 positions agree with TRBD1. The CDR3 has 14 amino acids. Unmatched junction bases numbered 11, after V lost 4 bases and J lost 8 bases. CDR1 and CDR2 (germline): SGHNT, YYREEE (reference sequence). In DNA, the CDR3 is TGTGCCAGCAGCACTGACTCGACAGGGAGAGGCTACACCTTC. Translating gives CASSTDSTGRGYTF.

V usage is TRBV6-1 and J usage is TRBJ2-7; D is possibly TRBD1 (6 bases). The V gene's germline CDR1 is MNHNS and CDR2 SASEGT. V was clipped by 5 bases and J by 2 bases, with 16 bases between them. CDR3 length: 15 residues. CDR3 in amino acids: CASSLDGGQPYEQYF. As DNA, the CDR3 is TGTGCCAGCAGTCTTGATGGAGGACAGCCCTACGAGCAGTACTTC.

The chain carries TRBV5-1 and TRBJ2-1; TRBD2 matches 11 bases. The germline gives CDR1 SGHRS, CDR2 YFSETQ. The CDR3 has 16 amino acids. The junction had 9 bases not matched to a gene; V was cut back by 1 base and J by 9 bases. Written as DNA, the CDR3 is TGCGCCAGCAGCTTGATGACTAGCGGGGCTTCGGGTGAGCAGTTCTTC. Amino acids: CASSLMTSGASGEQFF.

The chain couples TRBV18 to TRBJ2-4; D tentatively fits TRBD1 or TRBD2 (5 bases each). Germline CDR1 and CDR2: KGHSH and LQKENI. This CDR3 contains 15 residues. Trimming took off 0 bases at V and 0 bases at J, with 6 bases between the two ends. The CDR3 DNA follows: TGTGCCAGCTCACCACCGGGGGTAGCCAAAAACATTCAGTACTTC. Amino acids: CASSPPGVAKNIQYF. The variable domain in full, completed from reference TRBV18 and TRBJ2-4, reads NAGVMQNPRHLVRRRGQEARLRCSPMKGHSHVYWYRQLPEEGLKFMVYLQKENIIDESGMPKERFSAEFPKEGPSILRIQQVVRGDSAAYFCASSPPGVAKNIQYFGAGTRLSVL.

The V and J genes are TRBV28 and TRBJ1-2; no clear D gene. Trimming shortened V by 3 bases and J by 4 bases, and 15 bases separated the two germline ends. The CDR3 covers 15 residues. Germline-derived CDR1 and CDR2 are MDHEN and SYDVKM. The CDR3 DNA follows: TGTGCCAGCAGTTTCCGGATGCCAAGAGGCTATGGCTACACCTTC. It specifies CASSFRMPRGYGYTF.

This rearrangement joins TRBV7-9 to TRBJ1-2; the D gene is possibly TRBD1 (6 bases). Trimming removed 6 bases from V and 3 bases from J, with 14 bases in between. This CDR3 spans 14 amino acids. Germline assignment: CDR1 SEHNR and CDR2 FQNEAQ (reference sequence). The CDR3 DNA reads TGTGCCAGCAGGGCGGGGGGGCTGGACTATGGCTACACCTTC. Translating it yields CASRAGGLDYGYTF.

The chain employs TRBV7-6 and TRBJ1-4; 10 bases map to TRBD1. The V gene's germline CDR1 is SGHVS and CDR2 FNYEAQ. The CDR3 consists of 17 residues. V lost 1 base to trimming and J lost 5 bases; unmatched junction nucleotides: 7. CDR3 loop: CASSLGVTGGLNEKLFF. Written as DNA, the CDR3 is TGTGCCAGCAGCTTAGGGGTGACAGGGGGCCTAAATGAAAAACTGTTTTTT.